Presented here are 7 T cell receptor beta chains from one specimen sequenced in a study of beta chain features in type 1 diabetes. As every portion of the isolated RNA was reverse transcribed, the sequencing read expressed TCRB transcripts. Profiled with immunoSEQ multiplex PCR; TCRdb holds only in-frame clones, not every one. This table has fewer than 500,000 clones, approximately 14% appearing once. Source material: naive CD4+ T cells from blood. The receptors shown here come from a young man in good health.

The J gene is TRBJ2-1, the V gene TRBV7-2; TRBD2 matches at 8 bases. CDR3 length equals 15 residues. With V trimmed by 1 base and J by 4 bases, 3 bases remained unmatched. Germline V lookup: CDR1 SGHTA, CDR2 FQGNSA. The CDR3 loop is CASSLGVAGYNEQFF. CDR3 coding DNA: TGTGCCAGCAGCTTAGGGGTAGCGGGGTACAATGAGCAGTTCTTC.

In this sample, this clone turned up a few times. The gene calls are TRBV14 and TRBJ2-5; D gene unclear. The germline V gene encodes CDR1 SGHDN and CDR2 FVKESK. CDR3 length: 11 amino acids. The germline V and J ends were trimmed by 4 bases and 7 bases, with 7 bases remaining between them. The CDR3, as DNA: TGTGCCAGCAGCCCCGGCCCGACCCAGTACTTC. This sequence encodes CASSPGPTQYF.

This clone was counted between two and nine times. This sequence joins TRBV5-1 and TRBJ1-1; D not certain. Trimming took 4 bases from V and 2 from J, leaving 12 bases between them. CDR1 SGHRS and CDR2 YFSETQ come from the germline V gene. The CDR3 is 14 residues long. The DNA of the CDR3 is TGCGCCAGCAGCCCAGCGGACTTTAACACTGAAGCTTTCTTT. Its translation: CASSPADFNTEAFF.

This clone was observed a handful of times. The J gene is TRBJ2-5, the V gene TRBV7-2, with TRBD2 matching 8 bases. Germline CDR1 and CDR2: SGHTA and FQGNSA. There are 17 residues in the CDR3. V shed 5 bases, J shed 5 bases, and the junction held 16 bases outside the gene matches. The CDR3 region is CASSIDLGRARRETQYF. The CDR3 DNA is TGTGCCAGCAGCATAGACCTCGGGAGGGCCAGGCGGGAGACCCAGTACTTC.

J is TRBJ2-1 and V is TRBV9; 11 bases align to TRBD2. CDR1 SGDLS and CDR2 YYNGEE come from the germline V gene. The CDR3 contains 15 residues. Trimming at V came to 2 bases and at J to 8 bases, leaving 6 bases not matched to a gene. The CDR3 spells CASSVLAGGFDEQFF. The CDR3 nucleotides read TGTGCCAGCAGCGTTCTAGCGGGGGGTTTTGATGAGCAGTTCTTC.

In this sample, this clone turned up a few times. The sample holds other DNA sequences that translate to the same CDR3. This chain uses TRBV5-4 with TRBJ1-1; D remains unclear. The germline V gene encodes CDR1 SGHNT and CDR2 YYREEE (reference sequence). The CDR3 totals 13 residues. Trimming removed 0 bases from V and 0 bases from J, with 3 bases in between. CDR3: CASSLVMNTEAFF. The CDR3 nucleotides read TGTGCCAGCAGCTTGGTGATGAACACTGAAGCTTTCTTT.

This clone appeared a few times. The rearrangement joins TRBV18 to TRBJ2-7, with a weak D call TRBD1 (5 bases). The length of the CDR3 is 13 residues. CDR1 is KGHSH and CDR2 is LQKENI in the germline V gene. V dropped 0 bases and J dropped 6 bases, with 9 bases sitting between them. CDR3 in amino acids: CASSPPGLGEQYV. The CDR3 DNA is TGTGCCAGCTCACCACCGGGGCTTGGCGAGCAGTACGTC.